The next 25 T cell receptor beta chains were all read from a single sample in a study of T cells in Graves' hyperthyroidism and ophthalmopathy. Using RNA transcripts as the source, TCR beta CDR3 regions were amplified. First-round RT-PCR with HTBI primers amplified the TCR CDR3 region. TCRdb processed the multiplex PCR reads anew with MiXCR; each CDR3 protein has one entry. Among roughly 700,000 distinct CDR3 sequences listed, 13% to 15% were seen once. The specimen was blood. The receptors stem from a woman aged 18-29 years with Graves' hyperthyroidism.

This clonotype was recorded a few times. The chain links TRBV18 to TRBJ1-1; D is uncertain. The V end lost 0 bases, the J end lost 2 bases, and 10 bases lay between the germline ends. CDR1 and CDR2 (germline): KGHSH, LQKENI. The CDR3 covers 15 residues. CDR3 DNA sequence: TGTGCCAGCTCACCACCCGGCCTGAGAAACACTGAAGCTTTCTTT. Its protein product is CASSPPGLRNTEAFF.

The J gene is TRBJ1-2, the V gene TRBV4-1, with D unclear. Germline V gives CDR1 MGHRA, CDR2 YSYEKL. V lost 1 base and J 2 bases, leaving 8 bases between the germline ends. The CDR3 totals 14 residues. The CDR3 here is CASSQGWWNYGYTF. In DNA, the CDR3 is TGCGCCAGCAGCCAAGGCTGGTGGAACTATGGCTACACCTTC.

The sample holds a few counts of this clonotype. The gene calls are TRBV27 and TRBJ1-1; D not resolved. CDR3 length equals 15 residues. Germline CDR1 and CDR2: MNHEY and SMNVEV (reference sequence). The V gene lost 0 bases and the J gene lost 5 bases, with 13 bases spanning the gap. This CDR3 is CASSLSREEVTEAFF. In DNA, the CDR3 is TGTGCCAGCAGTTTATCGAGGGAGGAGGTGACTGAAGCTTTCTTT.

A remark on this clonotype: A much larger clone is a single base away; this may be a read error. The missing conserved phenylalanine or tryptophan at the end of this CDR3 makes a read error likely. The V and J genes are TRBV30 and TRBJ1-1; TRBD1 might be the D (5 bases). Germline lookup yields CDR1 GTSNPN and CDR2 SVGIG (reference sequence). V was clipped by 0 bases and J by 3 bases, with 17 bases between them. The CDR3 consists of 16 residues. Here the CDR3 reads CAWSVRVRGADTEAFL. CDR3 in DNA: TGTGCCTGGAGTGTACGGGTACGTGGGGCGGACACTGAAGCTTTCTTA.

V gene TRBV2 combines with J gene TRBJ1-5, with TRBD1 matching 7 bases. The CDR3 consists of 15 residues. The J segment lost 1 base and the V segment lost 7 bases, leaving 7 bases of the junction unmatched. Germline loops: CDR1 SNHLY, CDR2 FYNNEI. The CDR3 DNA is TGTGCCAGCATGCAGGACAGGACGAGCAATCAGCCCCAGCATTTT. Protein product: CASMQDRTSNQPQHF. The entire variable domain, with the rest obtained from reference TRBV2 and TRBJ1-5, is as follows: EPEVTQTPSHQVTQMGQEVILRCVPISNHLYFYWYRQILGQKVEFLVSFYNNEISEKSEIFDDQFSVERPDGSNFTLKIRSTKLEDSAMYFCASMQDRTSNQPQHFGDGTRLSIL.

V is TRBV6-1 and J is TRBJ1-4, with 7 nucleotides matching TRBD1. Trimming cost V 8 bases and J 2 bases; bases outside gene matches: 5. Germline V gene sequence: CDR1 MNHNS, CDR2 SASEGT. This CDR3 comprises 14 residues. CDR3 residues: CASLARGTNEKLFF. CDR3 in DNA: TGTGCCAGCCTAGCCAGGGGGACTAATGAAAAACTGTTTTTT.

This clonotype was observed many times. The V gene is TRBV9, the J gene TRBJ2-7; D not resolved. Per germline, CDR1 SGDLS and CDR2 YYNGEE. V was cut by 0 bases and J by 3 bases, with 10 bases left in between. The CDR3 has 14 residues. CDR3 nucleotides: TGTGCCAGCAGCGTAGGTATAGGTTACTACGAGCAGTACTTC. It is translated as CASSVGIGYYEQYF.

The CDR3 DNA reads as TGTGCCACCAGTGATTGGGGTTACGAGCAGTACTTC. As protein: CATSDWGYEQYF. V usage is TRBV24-1 and J usage is TRBJ2-7, with D unresolved. The V end was cut by 2 bases, the J end by 4 bases, with 5 bases between. The CDR3 loop spans 12 amino acids. Germline values: CDR1 KGHDR, CDR2 SFDVKD.

The chain joins TRBV29-1 to TRBJ1-2; 7 nucleotides align to TRBD1. There are 14 residues in the CDR3. V dropped 3 bases and J dropped 3; count of bases not matched to a gene: 7. Germline lookup yields CDR1 SQVTM and CDR2 ANQGSEA. CDR3 sequence reads: CSVDHRGSDYGYTF. For the CDR3, the DNA is TGCAGCGTTGACCACAGGGGTTCGGACTATGGCTACACCTTC.

This clonotype was seen at least ten times. V and J are TRBV28 and TRBJ2-7; no reliable D call. The CDR3 totals 18 residues. In germline, CDR1 is MDHEN, CDR2 SYDVKM. Deletions cut 7 bases from V and 2 bases from J, with 27 bases between. For the CDR3, the DNA is TGTGCCAGCACTGAAGCCGTTCTGGACCAGTCGCTAACCTACGAGCAGTACTTC. This translates into CASTEAVLDQSLTYEQYF.

This clonotype has just one count. The chain combines TRBV29-1 with TRBJ2-2, with 7 bases fitting TRBD2. CDR1 is SQVTM and CDR2 is ANQGSEA in the germline V gene. There are 12 residues in the CDR3. V trimming: 7 bases; J trimming: 6 bases; junction bases outside the gene matches: 5. CDR3 nucleotide sequence: TGCAGCGCTTGGGAGGGCCCCGGGGAGCTGTTTTTT. Residues: CSAWEGPGELFF.

This clonotype showed up many times. The chain combines TRBV28 with TRBJ2-1; 9 bases fit TRBD2. CDR1 and CDR2 (germline): MDHEN, SYDVKM. This CDR3 comprises 17 residues. V lost 2 bases and J lost 7; bases outside the gene matches: 12. The CDR3 DNA sequence: TGTGCCAGCAGTTTAAGTATTGCGGGAGGGGCAGAAAATGAGCAGTTCTTC. It is translated as CASSLSIAGGAENEQFF.

At least ten counts were recorded for this clonotype. The rearrangement joins TRBV12-3 or TRBV12-4 to TRBJ2-3; TRBD2 matches 7 bases. J lost 2 bases, V lost 7 bases, and 9 bases had no gene match. CDR3 length: 15 residues. CDR3 in amino acids: CASIVMGRDTDTQYF. CDR3 DNA sequence: TGTGCCAGCATCGTCATGGGGAGGGACACAGATACGCAGTATTTT.

This clonotype has a single count. This may be a read error: a much more frequent sequence differs by one nucleotide. V gene TRBV27 combines with J gene TRBJ1-5, with 10 bases identical to TRBD1. V gave up 4 bases and J gave up 3 bases; unmatched junction bases: 9. CDR3 length equals 17 residues. The germline V gene encodes CDR1 MNHEY and CDR2 SMNVEV (reference sequence). The CDR3 reads CASSSRQGAMDNQPQHF. The DNA for the CDR3 is TGTGCCAGCAGTTCTCGACAGGGGGCTATGGACAATCAGCCCCAGCATTTT.

The table lists this clonotype with a few counts. The chain carries TRBV7-9 and TRBJ1-1, with D possibly TRBD1 on 6 matching bases. The CDR3 runs 15 residues. Germline CDR1 SEHNR, CDR2 FQNEAQ (reference sequence). The V end was cut by 5 bases, the J end by 3 bases, with 16 bases between. CDR3 bases: TGTGCCAGCAGCCGTGGGGGGGGCGTTTACACTGAAGCTTTCTTT. It translates to CASSRGGGVYTEAFF.

This chain links TRBV6-2 or TRBV6-3 with TRBJ2-7; D gene ambiguous. Germline lookup yields CDR1 MNHEY and CDR2 SVGEGT. V was shortened by 0 bases and J by 1 base, with 7 bases between the two germline ends. The CDR3 spans 14 residues. Here the CDR3 DNA reads TGTGCCAGCAGTTACTCGCGCCGATCCTACGAGCAGTACTTC. Translation: CASSYSRRSYEQYF.

The sample holds a few counts of this clonotype. CDR3 DNA sequence: TGTGCCAGTAGCGGGACCACCCTTAATTCACCCCTCCACTTT. This encodes CASSGTTLNSPLHF. This rearrangement joins TRBV19 to TRBJ1-6; TRBD1 is a possible D gene (5 bases). CDR1 LNHDA and CDR2 SQIVND come from the germline V gene (reference sequence). V dropped 6 bases and J dropped 6 bases, with 12 bases sitting between them. This CDR3 region has 14 residues.

The chain recombines TRBV6-1 with TRBJ1-5; TRBD1 matches at 9 bases. The V gene end was trimmed by 5 bases and the J gene end by 7 bases; junction bases not matched to a gene: 12. The CDR3 covers 16 residues. Germline CDR1 MNHNS, CDR2 SASEGT. The CDR3 loop reads CASSTGPGQGGQPQHF. For the CDR3, the DNA is TGTGCCAGCAGTACCGGACCGGGACAGGGCGGGCAGCCCCAGCATTTT.

This clonotype was recorded at least ten times. The J gene is TRBJ2-4, the V gene TRBV28; 9 positions match TRBD1. Germline CDR1 is MDHEN and CDR2 is SYDVKM. The CDR3 sequence is 15 residues long. Trimming at V came to 4 bases and at J to 4 bases, leaving 5 bases not matched to a gene. The DNA of the CDR3 is TGTGCCAGCAGTTCGGGACAGGGAATAAAAAACATTCAGTACTTC. This encodes CASSSGQGIKNIQYF.

Turning to this clonotype: It may be a read error: a sequence one base away is much more abundant. Likely a read error: the CDR3 ends without its conserved phenylalanine or tryptophan. This CDR3 reads CASSKAGVFSYNEQFS. CDR3 DNA sequence: TGTGCCAGCAGCAAAGCCGGGGTCTTCTCCTACAATGAGCAGTTCTCC. The rearrangement uses TRBV28 and TRBJ2-1; D is perhaps TRBD2 (5 bases). V was cut by 6 bases and J by 0 bases, with 15 bases left in between. The CDR3 runs 16 residues. Per the germline V gene, CDR1 is MDHEN and CDR2 is SYDVKM.

This clonotype was counted at least ten times. The chain employs TRBV12-5 and TRBJ1-1; a weak D match, TRBD1 (6 bases). The CDR3 spans 13 residues. Germline V gene sequence: CDR1 LGHNT, CDR2 FRNRAP. Trimming left V 6 bases short and J 4 bases short, with 12 bases between. DNA for the CDR3: TGTGCTAGTGGAGAAGGGGGGGGCACTGAAGCTTTCTTT. Translating it yields CASGEGGGTEAFF.

This clonotype has just a few counts. This rearrangement joins TRBV29-1 to TRBJ1-2; D unclear. This CDR3 comprises 11 residues. The V gene's germline CDR1 is SQVTM and CDR2 ANQGSEA. V was shortened by 1 base and J by 8 bases, with 8 bases between the two germline ends. The CDR3 is CSVEGTEGYTF. As DNA, the CDR3 is TGCAGCGTTGAAGGGACCGAGGGCTACACCTTC.

This clonotype was recorded at least ten times. At one boundary the junction diverges from the germline segment, which might be a read error. The rearrangement uses TRBV7-8 and TRBJ2-1; D perhaps matches TRBD1 (6 bases). Germline-derived CDR1 and CDR2 are SGHVS and FQNEAQ. The CDR3 sequence is 12 residues long. In DNA form, the CDR3 reads TGTGCCAGCTTTGGGGGCCACAATGAGCAATTCTTC. Protein: CASFGGHNEQFF.

This clonotype has at least ten counts. The chain uses TRBV7-9 and TRBJ2-7; TRBD1 agrees at 7 bases. The CDR3 runs to 13 residues. V lost 2 bases, J lost 3 bases, and 1 base stayed unmatched. The germline V gene has CDR1 SEHNR and CDR2 FQNEAQ (reference sequence). The CDR3 sequence: CASSLWDSYEQYF. The CDR3 DNA reads TGTGCCAGCAGCTTATGGGACAGCTACGAGCAGTACTTC.

The rearrangement links TRBV28 to TRBJ2-1; the match to TRBD2 covers 10 bases. The germline V gene has CDR1 MDHEN and CDR2 SYDVKM. Losses at the gene ends were 1 base for V and 8 bases for J; bases not matched to a gene: 11. This CDR3 spans 17 amino acids. CDR3 DNA sequence: TGTGCCAGCAGTTTATCCCCGGCTAGCGGGAGTAGGGATGAGCAGTTCTTC. Its translation: CASSLSPASGSRDEQFF.